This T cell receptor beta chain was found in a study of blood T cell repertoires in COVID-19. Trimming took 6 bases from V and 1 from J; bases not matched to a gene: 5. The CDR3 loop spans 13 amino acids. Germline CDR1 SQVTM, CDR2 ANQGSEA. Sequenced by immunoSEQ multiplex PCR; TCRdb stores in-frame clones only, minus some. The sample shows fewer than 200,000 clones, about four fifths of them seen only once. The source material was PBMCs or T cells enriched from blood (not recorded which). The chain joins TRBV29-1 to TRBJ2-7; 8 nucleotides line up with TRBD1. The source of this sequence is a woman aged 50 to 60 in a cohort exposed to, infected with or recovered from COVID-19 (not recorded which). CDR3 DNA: TGCAGCGTATTAGGACAGGGATCCTACGAGCAGTACTTC. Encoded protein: CSVLGQGSYEQYF.